The T cell receptor beta chain described here comes from a study of T cell responses to AZD1222 COVID-19 vaccine (dated by TCRdb to about 2021). The study in broad terms: AZD1222 recipients given second doses at about 4 weeks or at about 12 weeks were pooled, since spike-specific TCR depth and breadth were not found to differ between the two schedules. TCR sequencing covered more than 230 trial participants: 200 to 220 given two doses of AZD1222 and 26 given two doses of MenACWY control vaccine. Trial participants were enrolled by age into subgroups of 18-55, 56-69 and 70-plus years, and around 150, 29 and 61 TCR-sequenced participants, respectively, were included in these subgroups. The paper as a whole reports these results and caveats: Reportedly, close to half of the unique spike-specific TCRs recognized epitopes lying outside the regions that are mutated in the B.1.351 and B.1.1.7 variants. Conclusions about previously exposed vaccinees are limited, since just 5 to 7 AZD1222 recipients were seropositive for SARS-CoV-2 at baseline. The whole spike protein was spanned by vaccine-associated CD4 TCRs, and dominant responses were seen in regions 160-218 and 743-854. After two AZD1222 doses, spike-specific TCR breadth and depth were significantly higher than at day 0 and than in MenACWY recipients. In the small 56-69-year group, the increase in depth fell short of significance, most likely because of low power. No day 14 peak-response samples were available, so repertoires were characterized only after the peak T cell response. Most participants were white British and females outnumbered males, and the authors suggested that clonal diversity may have been underestimated.

The CDR3 regions of human TCRbeta chains were analyzed by immunosequencing. The paper's data handling went like this. TCRs in the repertoires were compared against a reference library of SARS-CoV-2-specific TCRs that had been generated with the MIRA antigen-specificity platform. Breadth was defined as the fraction of unique TCRs that were SARS-CoV-2-associated. Depth was defined as the fraction of total T cells that were SARS-CoV-2-associated. Using the MIRA data, every spike-specific TCR was mapped to the spike region that the TCR reacted to and assigned to either a CD4 or a CD8 class. Log10-transformed breadth and depth values were compared by one-way ANOVA with Sidak's multiple comparisons tests. TCRdb took this table from immuneACCESS and kept in-frame rearrangements with V and J called. Such tables lack part of the clones; where checked against another copy, unresolved V genes explain under half of the gap, and the rest is unexplained. The V and J calls and clone size were taken over from that table, and D and trimming were inferred from the DNA. The sample table shows 55,000 to 90,000 clones, and 65% to 90% are seen once. The ten biggest clones cover 5.4% of the sample.

V drops 6 bases and J drops 5 bases, leaving 16 bases in between. The CDR3 runs 14 amino acids, cysteine and phenylalanine included. Only the CDR3 region is kept as DNA, spanning 42 bases read in frame from base 1. In the germline V gene, CDR1 corresponds to SNHLY and CDR2 to FYNNEI. Sample time point, as interpreted from the label and publication: baseline before first vaccination. The vaccinee samples were drawn from two UK trials, COV001 and COV002, one of which was a single-blind randomized controlled phase 2/3 trial testing AZD1222 (ChAdOx1 nCoV-19) in healthy adults. For TCRbeta chain sequencing, PBMC samples from trial participants were taken at day 0 and at day 28 after the second dose. As regards this clone: Its target antigen remains unknown. Per-base quality was not reported, and no clone a single base away is much larger than it.

This receptor chain uses TRBV2 and TRBJ1-1; the D gene lacks a confident call. The receptor was isolated from an adult in good health. The sample in question was peripheral blood, obtained on day 0 of AZD1222 vaccination. The CDR3 amino acid sequence is: CASRALLRGTEAFF. The bases are TGTGCCAGCAGAGCTCTCCTGAGAGGGACTGAAGCTTTCTTT.